These T cell receptor beta chains were read from a single sample in a study of T-cell memory formation after mild COVID-19. MiXCR, run by TCRdb on the 5' RACE reads, gives a single entry per CDR3 protein. In the table there are tens of thousands of distinct CDR3 sequences, approximately 13% of which are singletons. Material for sequencing was PBMCs or a T cell subset sorted from them (not recorded which). The origin of the receptors is an adult woman who had mild COVID-19 (a few samples of this study predate the infection). Cell type and time point are not known. The CDR3 runs from the conserved cysteine through the conserved F or W. The order of the fields is V gene, D gene, J gene, CDR3 protein. A D gene is named only where the DNA matches it firmly.

v_call: TRBV15
d_call: NA
j_call: TRBJ2-1
cdr3_aa: CATSLRGRYNEQFF

v_call: TRBV5-5
d_call: NA
j_call: TRBJ2-1
cdr3_aa: CASSLALGFNNEQFF

v_call: TRBV19
d_call: NA
j_call: TRBJ2-2
cdr3_aa: CATKGGGDTGELFF

v_call: TRBV7-9
d_call: NA
j_call: TRBJ2-7
cdr3_aa: CASRENYEQYF

v_call: TRBV6-2/TRBV6-3
d_call: TRBD1
j_call: TRBJ2-5
cdr3_aa: CASSPVSDRGQETQYF

v_call: TRBV18
d_call: NA
j_call: TRBJ2-7
cdr3_aa: CASSLSARTPEQYF

v_call: TRBV24-1
d_call: NA
j_call: TRBJ2-1
cdr3_aa: CATSGLVPYNEQFF

v_call: TRBV20-1
d_call: TRBD2
j_call: TRBJ2-3
cdr3_aa: CSARRGGRVKSSTDTQYF

v_call: TRBV7-9
d_call: TRBD1
j_call: TRBJ2-6
cdr3_aa: CASSATGGSAGANVLTF

v_call: TRBV12-3/TRBV12-4
d_call: NA
j_call: TRBJ2-3
cdr3_aa: CASSPRGADTQYF

v_call: TRBV5-1
d_call: NA
j_call: TRBJ1-1
cdr3_aa: CASSPLGGEDTEAFF

v_call: TRBV2
d_call: TRBD2
j_call: TRBJ2-3
cdr3_aa: CASSEWGLADSDTQYF

v_call: TRBV6-5
d_call: NA
j_call: TRBJ1-5
cdr3_aa: CASSSGVRGNQPQHF

v_call: TRBV12-3/TRBV12-4
d_call: NA
j_call: TRBJ2-5
cdr3_aa: CASRRGLQETQYF

v_call: TRBV5-1
d_call: NA
j_call: TRBJ2-5
cdr3_aa: CASRPAEFGETQYF

v_call: TRBV30
d_call: NA
j_call: TRBJ2-5
cdr3_aa: CAWSVFGRETQYF

v_call: TRBV28
d_call: NA
j_call: TRBJ2-7
cdr3_aa: CASSPRDEQYF

v_call: TRBV9
d_call: NA
j_call: TRBJ2-3
cdr3_aa: CASSVGVSSTDTQYF

v_call: TRBV5-1
d_call: NA
j_call: TRBJ2-7
cdr3_aa: CASSLAAGYEQYF

v_call: TRBV11-3
d_call: NA
j_call: TRBJ1-2
cdr3_aa: CASSFGTGLNGYTF

v_call: TRBV5-1
d_call: TRBD1
j_call: TRBJ1-1
cdr3_aa: CASSSTGFSTEAFF

v_call: TRBV9
d_call: TRBD1
j_call: TRBJ1-2
cdr3_aa: CASSVGGTGRNGYTF

v_call: TRBV5-1
d_call: TRBD1
j_call: TRBJ2-4
cdr3_aa: CASSALPLDRGGQNIQYF

v_call: TRBV4-1
d_call: NA
j_call: TRBJ2-3
cdr3_aa: CASSQVPHTDTQYF

v_call: TRBV7-9
d_call: TRBD1
j_call: TRBJ1-1
cdr3_aa: CASRLTQGDTEAFF

v_call: TRBV7-6
d_call: NA
j_call: TRBJ2-4
cdr3_aa: CASSLAGGLAKNIQYF

v_call: TRBV29-1
d_call: TRBD1
j_call: TRBJ2-3
cdr3_aa: CSVGQGGHTDTQYF

v_call: TRBV7-9
d_call: TRBD1
j_call: TRBJ2-4
cdr3_aa: CASSPGDSLAKNIQYF

v_call: TRBV5-6
d_call: NA
j_call: TRBJ2-7
cdr3_aa: CASSLENTATYEQYF

v_call: TRBV24-1
d_call: NA
j_call: TRBJ1-2
cdr3_aa: CATSDSPQAYGYTF

v_call: TRBV2
d_call: TRBD2
j_call: TRBJ2-1
cdr3_aa: CASSGGLAGSYNEQFF

v_call: TRBV13
d_call: NA
j_call: TRBJ2-7
cdr3_aa: CASSPRGRAGSAHEQYF

v_call: TRBV4-1
d_call: TRBD2
j_call: TRBJ2-1
cdr3_aa: CASSLSGGGADNEQFF

v_call: TRBV4-3
d_call: TRBD1
j_call: TRBJ1-1
cdr3_aa: CASSQDRGFRDTEAFF

v_call: TRBV15
d_call: TRBD1
j_call: TRBJ2-7
cdr3_aa: CATSRDRDRLPTRTYEQYF

v_call: TRBV6-5
d_call: NA
j_call: TRBJ2-7
cdr3_aa: CASTQKPGVYEQYF

v_call: TRBV15
d_call: NA
j_call: TRBJ2-1
cdr3_aa: CATSSTLASATDEQFF

v_call: TRBV20-1
d_call: TRBD2
j_call: TRBJ2-4
cdr3_aa: CSARPGLAVGGIQYF

v_call: TRBV5-1
d_call: TRBD1
j_call: TRBJ2-1
cdr3_aa: CASSFGQGAYNEQFF